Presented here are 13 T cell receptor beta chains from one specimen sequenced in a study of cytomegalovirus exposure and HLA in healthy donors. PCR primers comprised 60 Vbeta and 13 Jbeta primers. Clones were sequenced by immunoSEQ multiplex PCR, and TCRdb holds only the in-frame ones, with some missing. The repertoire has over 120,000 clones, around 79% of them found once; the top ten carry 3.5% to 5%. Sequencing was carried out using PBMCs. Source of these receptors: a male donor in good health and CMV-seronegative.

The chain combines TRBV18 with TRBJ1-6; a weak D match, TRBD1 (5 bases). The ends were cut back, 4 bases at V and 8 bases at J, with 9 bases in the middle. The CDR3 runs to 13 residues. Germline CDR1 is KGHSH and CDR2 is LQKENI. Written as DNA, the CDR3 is TGTGCCAGCTCACACGACAGCGATTCACCCCTCCACTTT. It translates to CASSHDSDSPLHF.

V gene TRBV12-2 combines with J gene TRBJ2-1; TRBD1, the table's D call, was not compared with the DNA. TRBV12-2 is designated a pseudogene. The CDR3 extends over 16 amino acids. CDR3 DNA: TGTGCAAGTCGCGTAAACAGAAAACTCTTCTACAATGAGCAGTTCTTC. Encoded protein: CASRVNRKLFYNEQFF.

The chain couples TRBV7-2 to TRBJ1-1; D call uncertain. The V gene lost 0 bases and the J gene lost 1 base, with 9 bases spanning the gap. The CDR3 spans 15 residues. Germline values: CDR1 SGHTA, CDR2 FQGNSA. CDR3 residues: CASSLAGRANTEAFF. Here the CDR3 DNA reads TGTGCCAGCAGCTTAGCCGGGAGGGCGAACACTGAAGCTTTCTTT.

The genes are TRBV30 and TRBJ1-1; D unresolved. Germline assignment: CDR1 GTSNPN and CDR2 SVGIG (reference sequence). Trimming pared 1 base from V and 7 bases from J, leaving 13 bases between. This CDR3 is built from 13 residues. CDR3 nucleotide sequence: TGTGCCTGGAGTGCTGTCCCATCCGGTGAAGCTTTCTTT. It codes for CAWSAVPSGEAFF.

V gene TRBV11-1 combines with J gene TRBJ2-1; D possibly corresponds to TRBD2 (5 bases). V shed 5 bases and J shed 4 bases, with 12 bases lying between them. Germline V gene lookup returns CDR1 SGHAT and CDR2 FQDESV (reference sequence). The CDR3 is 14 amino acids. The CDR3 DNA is TGTGCCAGCAGCGCAAACGGGGTTTACAATGAGCAGTTCTTC. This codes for CASSANGVYNEQFF. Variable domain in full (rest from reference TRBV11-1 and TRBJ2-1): EAEVAQSPRYKITEKSQAVAFWCDPISGHATLYWYRQILGQGPELLVQFQDESVVDDSQLPKDRFSAERLKGVDSTLKIQPAELGDSAMYLCASSANGVYNEQFFGPGTRLTVL.

CDR3 DNA sequence: TGTGCCAGCAGCCCTAGAGACAGGGGCGCTCATTCACCCCTCCACTTT. Amino acid sequence: CASSPRDRGAHSPLHF. The J gene is TRBJ1-6, the V gene TRBV11-2, with 8 bases that match TRBD1. Germline assignment: CDR1 SGHAT and CDR2 FQNNGV. Germline trimming cut 5 bases from V and 8 bases from J; bases unmatched to any gene: 11. The CDR3 consists of 16 residues.

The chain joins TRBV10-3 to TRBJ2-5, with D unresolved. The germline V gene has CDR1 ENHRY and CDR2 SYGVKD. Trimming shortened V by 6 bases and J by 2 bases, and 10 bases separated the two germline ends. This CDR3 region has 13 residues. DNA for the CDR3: TGTGCCATCAGCAGAAACCCGCAAGAGACCCAGTACTTC. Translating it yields CAISRNPQETQYF.

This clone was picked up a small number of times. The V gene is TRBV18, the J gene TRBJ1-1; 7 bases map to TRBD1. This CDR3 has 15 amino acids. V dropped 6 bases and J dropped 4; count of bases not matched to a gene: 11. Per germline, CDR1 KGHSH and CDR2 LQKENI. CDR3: CASSPRTGGLTEAFF. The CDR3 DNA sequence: TGTGCCAGCTCCCCCAGGACAGGAGGTCTCACTGAAGCTTTCTTT.

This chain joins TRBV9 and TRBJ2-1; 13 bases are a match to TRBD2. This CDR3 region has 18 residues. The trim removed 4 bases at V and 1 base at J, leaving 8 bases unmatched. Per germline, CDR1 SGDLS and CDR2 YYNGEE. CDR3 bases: TGTGCCAGCAGCTCCGGGACTAGCGGGAAGTTTTCCTACAATGAGCAGTTCTTC. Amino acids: CASSSGTSGKFSYNEQFF.

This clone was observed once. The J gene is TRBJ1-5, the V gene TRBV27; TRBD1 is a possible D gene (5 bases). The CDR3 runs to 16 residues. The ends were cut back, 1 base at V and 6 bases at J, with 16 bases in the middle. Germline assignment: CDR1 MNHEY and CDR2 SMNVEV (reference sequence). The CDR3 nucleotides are TGTGCCAGCAGTTTATTGGGGCAGGGAATCGGTCAGCCCCAGCATTTT. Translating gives CASSLLGQGIGQPQHF.

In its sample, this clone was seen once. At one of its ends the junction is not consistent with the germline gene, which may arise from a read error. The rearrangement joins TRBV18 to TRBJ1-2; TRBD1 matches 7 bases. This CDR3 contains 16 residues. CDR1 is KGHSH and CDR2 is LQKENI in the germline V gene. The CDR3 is CASSALRQGQDYGHTF. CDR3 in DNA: TGTGCCAGCTCTGCACTGAGACAGGGTCAGGACTATGGCCACACCTTC.

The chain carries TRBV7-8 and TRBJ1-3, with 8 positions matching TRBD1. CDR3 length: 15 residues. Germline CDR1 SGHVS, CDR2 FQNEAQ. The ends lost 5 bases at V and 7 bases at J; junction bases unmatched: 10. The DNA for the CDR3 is TGTGCCAGCAGCCCGGGACAGGTGCTTGGGAACACCATATATTTT. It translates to CASSPGQVLGNTIYF. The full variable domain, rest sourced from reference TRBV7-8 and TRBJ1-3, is GAGVSQSPRYKVAKRGQDVALRCDPISGHVSLFWYQQALGQGPEFLTYFQNEAQLDKSGLPSDRFFAERPEGSVSTLKIQRTQQEDSAVYLCASSPGQVLGNTIYFGEGSWLTVV.

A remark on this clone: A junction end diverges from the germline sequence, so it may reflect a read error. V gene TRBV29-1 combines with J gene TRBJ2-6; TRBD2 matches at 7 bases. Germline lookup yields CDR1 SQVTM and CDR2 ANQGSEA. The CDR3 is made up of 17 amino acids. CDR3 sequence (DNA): TGCAGCGTCCGGGTGGGGAGGGAGAGCTCTGGGGCCAACGGCCTGACTTTC. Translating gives CSVRVGRESSGANGLTF.